This T cell receptor (beta chain) comes out of a study of technical replicates of blood from a handful of donors. The germline V gene has CDR1 SQVTM and CDR2 ANQGSEA. The V and J ends lost 6 bases and 2 bases respectively, with 11 bases between them. The CDR3 is made up of 12 amino acids. The table came from immunoSEQ multiplex PCR; TCRdb's copy has only in-frame clones and leaves some out. The table records more than 65,000 clones, 90% to 95% of them present only once. Sequencing was performed on T cells isolated from PBMCs. The TCR originated in a human donor in good health. Some clones in this sample may be carry-over from other donors' samples. This chain connects TRBV29-1 to TRBJ2-7; tentatively, D is TRBD1 (6 bases). The CDR3 loop reads CSVVRGPYEQYF. As DNA, the CDR3 is TGCAGCGTCGTCAGGGGTCCCTACGAGCAGTACTTC.